Sequencing of this T cell receptor beta chain was carried out in a study of blood T cell repertoires in COVID-19. Study-wide background: The cDNA or gDNA used as material had been derived from T cells, B-cell-depleted T cells, or PBMCs.

This table comes from immunoSEQ multiplex PCR, and its TCRdb copy is limited to in-frame clones, with some not included. The sample carries more than 200,000 clones, around 89% recorded once. This clone occurred once. The junction and the germline gene differ at one end; a read error may be behind it. Residents of about two dozen US areas, aged about 18 to 89 years, made up the participants. Which cohort a participant joined came from the clinical history participants gave. CDR1 LNHDA and CDR2 SQIVND come from the germline V gene (reference sequence). CDR3 length equals 14 residues. This chain links TRBV19 with TRBJ2-2; no reliable D call. This receptor was taken from a woman aged 25-40 years who had recovered from COVID-19. Sequenced input: PBMCs or T cells enriched from blood (not recorded which). Here the CDR3 DNA reads TGTGCCAGTACTATAGGGTCGGACACCGGGGAGCTGTTTTTT. Encoded protein: CASTIGSDTGELFF.